Listed below are T cell receptor beta chains from one sample, sequenced in a study of PD-1 blockade in classical Hodgkin lymphoma. Generated by immunoSEQ multiplex PCR, the TCRdb table keeps only in-frame clones and is missing some. The table records tens of thousands of clones, roughly nine tenths of them present only once. The sequencing here drew on peripheral blood mononuclear cells (PBMCs), taken at baseline. The receptor set was obtained from a human donor with classical Hodgkin lymphoma. CDR3s include the opening cysteine and the closing phenylalanine or tryptophan. Fields, in order: D gene, J gene, V gene, clone size, CDR3 DNA, CDR3 protein. D genes are given only for firm matches. The size entry is marked missing in some rows and otherwise reads once, few, many or a size class.

NA,TRBJ2-1,TRBV7-9,NA,TGTGCCAGCAGCTCCAGGGGGGGCAATGAGCAGTTCTTC,CASSSRGGNEQFF
TRBD2,TRBJ2-3,TRBV27,NA,TGTGCCAGCACCCTAATAGCGGGAGGGCCACCAGATACGCAGTATTTT,CASTLIAGGPPDTQYF
NA,TRBJ2-7,TRBV10-3,NA,TGTGCCATCAGTGAGTCGCCGACAATACGGGGAAACTACGAGCAGTACTTC,CAISESPTIRGNYEQYF
NA,TRBJ1-2,TRBV5-1,NA,TGCGCCAGCAGCGGCGGGACACCCGGAGGCTATGGCTACACCTTC,CASSGGTPGGYGYTF
TRBD1,TRBJ1-2,TRBV6-4,NA,TGTGCCAGCAGTGCAGGGGGCAGTTCTTTTGGCTACACCTTC,CASSAGGSSFGYTF
NA,TRBJ2-3,TRBV7-2,NA,TGTGCCAGCAGCTTAGGTAGCGGAAGGGGCACAGATACGCAGTATTTT,CASSLGSGRGTDTQYF
NA,TRBJ1-1,TRBV5-1,NA,TGCGCCAGCAGCTTGACAGAGAGTAACACTGAAGCTTTCTTT,CASSLTESNTEAFF
TRBD1,TRBJ1-5,TRBV5-1,NA,TGCGCCAGCAGCTTGGGACCCGGGACAGGGAGCTCCGGGCCCCAGCATTTT,CASSLGPGTGSSGPQHF
NA,TRBJ2-1,TRBV7-2,NA,TGTGCCAGCAGCTTAAGGTACGGGAGTTCCTACAATGAGCAGTTCTTC,CASSLRYGSSYNEQFF
TRBD1,TRBJ1-2,TRBV6-5,NA,TGTGCCAGCAGCCCCGGGACAGGTCTTAACTATGGCTACACCTTC,CASSPGTGLNYGYTF
NA,TRBJ2-1,TRBV2,NA,TGTGCCAGCAACCGGGACGGACTAAATCGCTCCTACAATGAGCAGTTCTTC,CASNRDGLNRSYNEQFF
TRBD1,TRBJ2-3,TRBV5-1,NA,TGCGCCAGCAGCTTACCGGGACAGGCAACAGATACGCAGTATTTT,CASSLPGQATDTQYF
NA,TRBJ1-2,TRBV12-5,NA,TGTGCTAGTGGTCCCTCGGAGTTCTTACCGGGCTACACCTTC,CASGPSEFLPGYTF
NA,TRBJ1-1,TRBV19,few,TGTGCCAGTAGTATAGAGAGGGGAGCTGCTGAAGCTTTCTTT,CASSIERGAAEAFF
NA,TRBJ2-1,TRBV7-9,NA,TGTGCCAGCAGCTTAGCGTATGGGGGTATAGGCAATGAGCAGTTCTTC,CASSLAYGGIGNEQFF
NA,TRBJ1-3,TRBV5-1,NA,TGCGCCAGCAGCGATGGACAATTAGGAAACACCATATATTTT,CASSDGQLGNTIYF
NA,TRBJ2-1,TRBV6-1,once,TGTGCCAGCAGTGAAGGGAGGGCCTGGGACAATGAGCAGTTCTTC,CASSEGRAWDNEQFF
NA,TRBJ2-3,TRBV6-1,once,TGTGCCAGCAGTGAAAGGTTGGCGGGAAGGGGCACAGATACGCAGTATTTT,CASSERLAGRGTDTQYF
NA,TRBJ2-5,TRBV9,NA,TGTGCCAGCAGCGTAGGGGCACCCCTTCGAGAGACCCAGTACTTC,CASSVGAPLRETQYF
NA,TRBJ1-5,TRBV6-5,NA,TGTGCCAGCAGTTACGAGAGGGGCAGCAATCAGCCCCAGCATTTT,CASSYERGSNQPQHF
NA,TRBJ1-4,TRBV5-4,once,TGTGCCAGCAGCTTGGAGGCTAATGAAAAACTGTTTTTT,CASSLEANEKLFF
NA,TRBJ1-5,TRBV6-1,NA,TGTGCCAGCAGTGACCTCAAGGGGAATCAGCCCCAGCATTTT,CASSDLKGNQPQHF
NA,TRBJ2-1,TRBV27,NA,TGTGCCAGCAGTTACGGGGGAAACTCCTACAATGAGCAGTTCTTC,CASSYGGNSYNEQFF
NA,TRBJ2-7,TRBV7-2,NA,TGTGCCAGCAGCCCCTCCTACGAGCAGTACTTC,CASSPSYEQYF
TRBD2,TRBJ2-7,TRBV6-1,NA,TGTGCCAGCAGTGGCGGCACTAGCGGGTTCTCCTACGAGCAGTACTTC,CASSGGTSGFSYEQYF
NA,TRBJ1-2,TRBV18,many,TGTGCCAGCTCAGACAGAACATCAAATGGCTACACCTTC,CASSDRTSNGYTF
NA,TRBJ1-5,TRBV5-5,NA,TGTGCCAGCAGCTTGGCCTGGAGGGATCAGCCCCAGCATTTT,CASSLAWRDQPQHF
TRBD1,TRBJ2-5,TRBV6-5,NA,TGTGCCAGCAGTTTGAGTACAGGGGGAATAGAGACCCAGTACTTC,CASSLSTGGIETQYF
NA,TRBJ1-5,TRBV19,NA,TGTGCCAGTAGTATGGTGGTGTGGAATCAGCCCCAGCATTTT,CASSMVVWNQPQHF
NA,TRBJ1-5,TRBV27,NA,TGTGCCAGCAGTTTATATAGGGAGGGTCAGCCCCAGCATTTT,CASSLYREGQPQHF
NA,TRBJ2-7,TRBV27,NA,TGTGCCAGCAGACCTAAACAGAGAAGCTCCTACGAGCAGTACTTC,CASRPKQRSSYEQYF
NA,TRBJ2-7,TRBV7-9,NA,TGTGCCAGCTCGGAGGGATCCAACGAGCAGTACTTC,CASSEGSNEQYF
NA,TRBJ1-1,TRBV2,NA,TGTGCCAGCAGAGCGCCTTTACAGGGACTGAACACTGAAGCTTTCTTT,CASRAPLQGLNTEAFF
TRBD2,TRBJ2-2,TRBV6-5,NA,TGTGCCAGCAGTTACGGAGCGGGAAGCGGGGAGCTGTTTTTT,CASSYGAGSGELFF
TRBD2,TRBJ2-1,TRBV5-1,NA,TGCGCCAGCAGCCTTTGGGGGAGCGGGAGTACCTACAATGAGCAGTTCTTC,CASSLWGSGSTYNEQFF
NA,TRBJ2-7,TRBV6-1,NA,TGTGCCAGCAGTGCATGGGATAAGGGCGTCGAGCAGTACTTC,CASSAWDKGVEQYF
TRBD1,TRBJ2-5,TRBV13,once,TGTGCCAGCAGCTTAGGGGACAGGGGAAAAGAGACCCAGTACTTC,CASSLGDRGKETQYF
TRBD2,TRBJ2-1,TRBV19,once,TGTGCCACCGAAAGACTAGCGGGAGGGAATGAGCAGTTCTTC,CATERLAGGNEQFF
TRBD1,TRBJ2-7,TRBV2,NA,TGTGCCAGCAGATTGACAGGGTCCTACGAGCAGTACTTC,CASRLTGSYEQYF
NA,TRBJ1-1,TRBV10-3,once,TGTGCCACCGCTCGTGGGACCCCAAACACTGAAGCTTTCTTT,CATARGTPNTEAFF
NA,TRBJ1-1,TRBV4-3,once,TGCGCCAGCAGCCAAGCCGCCTCCACTGAAGCTTTCTTT,CASSQAASTEAFF
TRBD1,TRBJ2-1,TRBV29-1,NA,TGCAGCGTAGCCGGGACAGGGTCTTATGAGCAGTTCTTC,CSVAGTGSYEQFF
NA,TRBJ1-1,TRBV5-6,NA,TGTGCCAGCACCCTTATCAGGAACACTGAAGCTTTCTTT,CASTLIRNTEAFF
NA,TRBJ2-7,TRBV6-5,NA,TGTGCCAGCAGTTACCCGGGGAGCCGGGAGCAGTACTTC,CASSYPGSREQYF
NA,TRBJ2-1,TRBV19,NA,TGTGCCAGCCTATATGAGCAGTTCTTC,CASLYEQFF
NA,TRBJ1-3,TRBV29-1,NA,TGCAGCGTTGTCGTACGCGAGGGAAACACCATATATTTT,CSVVVREGNTIYF